This TCR beta chain was recovered during a study of blood T cells in healthy people across ages. The donors, all healthy, were Caucasians living in Russia, aged about 6 to 90. Study-wide results and caveats: Roughly linearly, TCR beta diversity per million T cells fell as age increased.

The CDR3 extends over 13 amino acids. Germline CDR1 SNHLY, CDR2 FYNNEI. On this clonotype: Its antigen is unknown. Sequence at one end of the junction differs from germline and may be a read error.

Combining a sample-barcoded 5' primer with a J-beta primer mix, a second PCR ran for about 7 to 12 cycles. Each CDR3 protein gets one entry after TCRdb re-called the 5' RACE reads with MiXCR. The sample consists of about 830,000 distinct CDR3 sequences, 62% of them appearing once. The chain carries TRBV2 and TRBJ2-3, with unresolved D. This receptor was obtained from a man aged 25 to 40 in good health. Sequencing input: blood. CDR3 sequence: CTSSVLLPDTQYF. DNA of the CDR3: TGTACCAGCAGTGTCCTATTGCCAGATACGCAGTATTTT.